Each of the 14 T cell receptor beta chains below was sequenced from the same sample in a study of long-term antiretroviral therapy in people with HIV. Investigators performed immunoSEQ version v3.0 at survey level. Assay used: immunoSEQ multiplex PCR; TCRdb lists only in-frame clones, some missing. The sample yields 20,000 or so clones, roughly four fifths seen once. Sequencing used unsorted PBMCs, obtained 0.2 years after starting antiretroviral therapy. The receptor set was obtained from a woman in her twenties or thirties with HIV.

The genes are TRBV15 and TRBJ2-7; D gene uncertain. Germline V gene lookup returns CDR1 LNHNV and CDR2 YYDKDF (reference sequence). This CDR3 has 13 amino acids. Trimming left V 1 base short and J 3 bases short, with 7 bases between. CDR3 bases: TGTGCCACCAGCAGAGTTGGGTTCTACGAGCAGTACGTC. Protein: CATSRVGFYEQYV.

The chain employs TRBV6-1 and TRBJ1-1; D gene uncertain. Trimming shortened V by 3 bases and J by 0 bases, and 5 bases separated the two germline ends. This CDR3 spans 13 amino acids. Looked up from germline, CDR1 is MNHNS and CDR2 is SASEGT. The CDR3, as DNA: TGTGCCAGCAGTGACCAGATGAACACTGAAGCTTTCTTT. Protein: CASSDQMNTEAFF.

The chain carries TRBV9 and TRBJ2-2, with 9 bases fitting TRBD2. The CDR3 consists of 16 residues. CDR1 is SGDLS and CDR2 is YYNGEE in the germline V gene. The V gene end was trimmed by 0 bases and the J gene end by 4 bases; junction bases not matched to a gene: 4. In nucleotides, the CDR3 is TGTGCCAGCAGCGTAGGGCGGGGGGGGCTCACCGGGGAGCTGTTTTTT. Protein product: CASSVGRGGLTGELFF.

V usage is TRBV7-8 and J usage is TRBJ2-1; D might be TRBD2 (6 bases). CDR1 is SGHVS and CDR2 is FQNEAQ in the germline V gene. This CDR3 spans 13 amino acids. The germline V and J ends were trimmed by 5 bases and 7 bases, with 12 bases remaining between them. The CDR3 reads CASSPTEGNEQFF. CDR3 DNA: TGTGCCAGCAGCCCCACGGAGGGAAATGAGCAGTTCTTC.

This clone is labeled medium-sized (0.01 to 0.1%). The chain combines TRBV2 with TRBJ1-5; a possible D gene is TRBD1 (5 bases). The CDR3 sequence is 14 residues long. The germline gives CDR1 SNHLY, CDR2 FYNNEI. V lost 4 bases to trimming and J lost 4 bases, with 11 bases between them. The CDR3 is CASSGQGSNQPQHF. CDR3 coding DNA: TGTGCCAGCAGTGGGCAGGGCTCTAATCAGCCCCAGCATTTT.

V gene TRBV6-1 combines with J gene TRBJ1-2; 8 bases line up with TRBD1. The CDR3 extends over 14 amino acids. V trimming: 1 base; J trimming: 7 bases; junction bases outside the gene matches: 5. CDR1 is MNHNS, CDR2 SASEGT, per germline. CDR3 region: CASSEVPGGPGYTF. CDR3 nucleotides: TGTGCCAGCAGTGAAGTCCCAGGGGGCCCTGGCTACACCTTC.

V is TRBV10-3 and J is TRBJ1-2, with 8 bases that match TRBD1. V shed 5 bases, J shed 2 bases, and the junction held 10 bases outside the gene matches. The CDR3 spans 16 residues. Germline V lookup: CDR1 ENHRY, CDR2 SYGVKD. CDR3 loop: CAISQNRGSVNYGYTF. The CDR3 nucleotides read TGTGCCATCAGTCAGAACAGGGGGTCAGTAAACTATGGCTACACCTTC.

The genes are TRBV2 and TRBJ2-2, with TRBD1 identical over 10 bases. CDR1 is SNHLY and CDR2 is FYNNEI in the germline V gene. The ends lost 8 bases at V and 3 bases at J; junction bases unmatched: 9. The CDR3 has 16 residues. This chain's CDR3 is CASPRAGTGDTGELFF. Here the CDR3 DNA reads TGTGCCAGCCCAAGGGCCGGGACAGGGGACACCGGGGAGCTGTTTTTT.

The V gene is TRBV7-8, the J gene TRBJ1-5; D gene unclear. The CDR3 runs to 12 residues. Trimming pared 0 bases from V and 7 bases from J, leaving 4 bases between. Per germline, CDR1 SGHVS and CDR2 FQNEAQ. The CDR3 DNA sequence: TGTGCCAGCAGCTTAGCGGGCCAGCCCCAGCATTTT. This translates into CASSLAGQPQHF.

This chain uses TRBV6-5 with TRBJ1-1; no firm D call. CDR3 size: 15 residues. Trimming left V 2 bases short and J 0 bases short, with 10 bases between. Germline values: CDR1 MNHEY, CDR2 SVGAGI. This CDR3 reads CASSYTGRLNTEAFF. CDR3 in DNA: TGTGCCAGCAGTTACACCGGGCGGCTGAACACTGAAGCTTTCTTT.

This sequence joins TRBV7-2 and TRBJ2-3; 15 positions match TRBD2. The CDR3 extends over 18 amino acids. V lost 2 bases and J lost 5; bases outside the gene matches: 8. Germline V CDR1 and CDR2: SGHTA, FQGNSA. The CDR3 loop is CASSLSGTSGGTGDTQYF. The DNA for the CDR3 is TGTGCCAGCAGCTTAAGCGGGACTAGCGGGGGGACAGGAGATACGCAGTATTTT.

The J gene is TRBJ2-2, the V gene TRBV5-1; a possible D gene is TRBD1 (6 bases). Trimming left V 5 bases short and J 0 bases short, with 11 bases between. CDR3 length: 15 amino acids. CDR1 and CDR2 (germline): SGHRS, YFSETQ. CDR3 nucleotide sequence: TGCGCCAGCAGACGGGACAAACCGAACACCGGGGAGCTGTTTTTT. This sequence encodes CASRRDKPNTGELFF.

The rearrangement uses TRBV10-2 and TRBJ2-7, with TRBD2 as a possible D gene (5 bases). Per the germline V gene, CDR1 is WSHSY and CDR2 is SAAADI. The CDR3 contains 13 residues. The V end was cut by 6 bases, the J end by 5 bases, with 14 bases between. This CDR3 reads CASRGVCSHEQYV. CDR3 coding DNA: TGCGCCAGCAGGGGAGTTTGTAGTCACGAGCAGTACGTC.

This chain joins TRBV7-8 and TRBJ2-3; D possibly corresponds to TRBD2 (7 bases). The V and J ends lost 2 bases and 0 bases respectively, with 21 bases between them. This CDR3 has 19 amino acids. Germline lookup yields CDR1 SGHVS and CDR2 FQNEAQ. The CDR3 here is CASSLYHGGGLHSTDTQYF. CDR3 nucleotide sequence: TGTGCCAGCAGCTTATATCACGGCGGGGGCCTTCATAGCACAGATACGCAGTATTTT.